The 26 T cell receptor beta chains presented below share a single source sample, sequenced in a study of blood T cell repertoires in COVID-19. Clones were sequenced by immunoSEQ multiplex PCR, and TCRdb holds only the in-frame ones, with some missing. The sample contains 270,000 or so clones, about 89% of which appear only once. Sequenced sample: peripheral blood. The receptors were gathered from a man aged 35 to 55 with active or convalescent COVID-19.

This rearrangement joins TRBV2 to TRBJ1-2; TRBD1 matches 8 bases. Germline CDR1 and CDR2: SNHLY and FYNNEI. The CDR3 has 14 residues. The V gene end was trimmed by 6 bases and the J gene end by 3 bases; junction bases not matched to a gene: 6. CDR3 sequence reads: CASRDRASHYGYTF. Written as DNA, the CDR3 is TGTGCCAGCAGGGACAGGGCTTCTCACTATGGCTACACCTTC.

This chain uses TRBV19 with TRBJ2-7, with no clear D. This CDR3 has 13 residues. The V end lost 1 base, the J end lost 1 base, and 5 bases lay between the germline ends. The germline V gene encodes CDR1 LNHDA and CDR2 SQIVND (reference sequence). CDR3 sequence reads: CASSIGPSYEQYF. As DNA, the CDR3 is TGTGCCAGTAGTATAGGTCCATCCTACGAGCAGTACTTC.

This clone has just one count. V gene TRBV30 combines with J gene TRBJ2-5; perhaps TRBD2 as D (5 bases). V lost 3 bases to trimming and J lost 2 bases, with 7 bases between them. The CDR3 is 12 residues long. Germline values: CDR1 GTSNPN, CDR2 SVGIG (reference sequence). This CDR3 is CAWRTGQETQYF. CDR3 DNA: TGTGCCTGGAGGACGGGACAAGAGACCCAGTACTTC.

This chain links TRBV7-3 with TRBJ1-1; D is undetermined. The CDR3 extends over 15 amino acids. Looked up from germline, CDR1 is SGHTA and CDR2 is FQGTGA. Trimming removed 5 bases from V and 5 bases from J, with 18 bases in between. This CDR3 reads CASSPNPGFRTEAFF. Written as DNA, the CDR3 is TGTGCCAGCAGCCCGAACCCGGGGTTTAGGACTGAAGCTTTCTTT.

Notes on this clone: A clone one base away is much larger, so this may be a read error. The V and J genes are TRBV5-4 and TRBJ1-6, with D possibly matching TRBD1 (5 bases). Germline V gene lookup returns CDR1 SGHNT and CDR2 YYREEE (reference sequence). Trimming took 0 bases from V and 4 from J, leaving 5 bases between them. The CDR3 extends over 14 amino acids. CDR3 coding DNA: TGTGCCAGCAGCTTGGGACAGTATAATTCACCCCTCCACTTT. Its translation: CASSLGQYNSPLHF.

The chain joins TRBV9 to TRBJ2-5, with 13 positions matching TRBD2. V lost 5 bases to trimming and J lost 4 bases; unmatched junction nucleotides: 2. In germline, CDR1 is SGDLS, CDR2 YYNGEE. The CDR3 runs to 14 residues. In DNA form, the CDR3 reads TGTGCCAGCAGTGGGACTAGCGGGATAGAGACCCAGTACTTC. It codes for CASSGTSGIETQYF.

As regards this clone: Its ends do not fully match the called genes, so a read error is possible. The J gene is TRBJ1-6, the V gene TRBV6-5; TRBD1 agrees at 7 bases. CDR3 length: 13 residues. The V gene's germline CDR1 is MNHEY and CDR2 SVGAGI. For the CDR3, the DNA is TGTGCCAGCAAAGGGACAGTAAATTCACCCCTCTACTTT. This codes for CASKGTVNSPLYF.

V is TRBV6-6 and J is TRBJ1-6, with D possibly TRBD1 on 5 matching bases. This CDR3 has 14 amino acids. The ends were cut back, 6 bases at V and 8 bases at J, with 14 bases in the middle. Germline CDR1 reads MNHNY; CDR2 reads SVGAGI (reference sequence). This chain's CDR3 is CASSSDTAYSPLHF. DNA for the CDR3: TGTGCCAGCAGCTCGGACACTGCTTATTCACCCCTCCACTTT.

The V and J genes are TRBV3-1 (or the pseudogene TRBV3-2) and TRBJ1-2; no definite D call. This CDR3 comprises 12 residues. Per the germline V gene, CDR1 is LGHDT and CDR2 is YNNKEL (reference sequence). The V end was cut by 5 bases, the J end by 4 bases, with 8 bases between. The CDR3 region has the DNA TGTGCCAGCAGCGACAAGCCCTATGGCTACACCTTC. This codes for CASSDKPYGYTF.

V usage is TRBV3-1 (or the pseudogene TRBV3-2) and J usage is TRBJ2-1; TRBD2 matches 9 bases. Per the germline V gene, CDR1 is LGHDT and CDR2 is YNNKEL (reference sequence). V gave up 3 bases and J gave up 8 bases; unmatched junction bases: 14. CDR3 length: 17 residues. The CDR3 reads CASSHSLLSGRPHEQFF. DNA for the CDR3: TGTGCCAGCAGCCACTCGCTTTTAAGCGGGAGGCCACATGAGCAGTTCTTC.

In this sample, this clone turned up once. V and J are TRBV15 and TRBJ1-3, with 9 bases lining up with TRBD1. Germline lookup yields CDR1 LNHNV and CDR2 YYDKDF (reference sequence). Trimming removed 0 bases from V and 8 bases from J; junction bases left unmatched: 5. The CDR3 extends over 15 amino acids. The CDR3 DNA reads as TGTGCCACCAGCAGAGAAGGACAGGGGATAGACACCATATATTTT. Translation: CATSREGQGIDTIYF.

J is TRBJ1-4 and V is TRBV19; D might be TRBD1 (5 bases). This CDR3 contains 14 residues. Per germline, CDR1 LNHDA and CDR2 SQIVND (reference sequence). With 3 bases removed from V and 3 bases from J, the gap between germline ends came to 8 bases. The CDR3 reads CASSIETANEKLFF. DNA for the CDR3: TGTGCCAGTAGTATCGAGACAGCTAATGAAAAACTGTTTTTT.

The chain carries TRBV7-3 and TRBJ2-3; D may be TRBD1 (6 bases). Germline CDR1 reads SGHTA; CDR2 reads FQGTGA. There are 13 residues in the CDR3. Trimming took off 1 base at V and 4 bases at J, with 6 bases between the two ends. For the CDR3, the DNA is TGTGCCAGCAGCTTAAAGGGGGCAGATACGCAGTATTTT. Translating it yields CASSLKGADTQYF.

CDR3 loop: CATSRDPTGRFGYTF. Here the CDR3 DNA reads TGTGCCACCAGCAGAGATCCAACAGGGAGATTTGGCTACACCTTC. The chain uses TRBV15 and TRBJ1-2; the D gene is possibly TRBD1 (6 bases). Germline V gene sequence: CDR1 LNHNV, CDR2 YYDKDF (reference sequence). Deletions cut 0 bases from V and 7 bases from J, with 15 bases between. The CDR3 runs 15 residues.

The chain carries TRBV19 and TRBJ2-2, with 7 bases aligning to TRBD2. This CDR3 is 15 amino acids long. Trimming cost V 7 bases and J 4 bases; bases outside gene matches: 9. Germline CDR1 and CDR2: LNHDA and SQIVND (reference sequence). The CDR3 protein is CASKREGRGTGELFF. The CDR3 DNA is TGTGCCAGTAAGAGAGAGGGGAGGGGCACCGGGGAGCTGTTTTTT.

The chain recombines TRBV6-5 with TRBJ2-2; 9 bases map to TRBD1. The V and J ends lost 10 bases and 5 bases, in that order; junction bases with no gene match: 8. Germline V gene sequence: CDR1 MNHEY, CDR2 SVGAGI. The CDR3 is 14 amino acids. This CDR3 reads CAILTGGGTGELFF. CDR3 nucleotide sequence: TGTGCCATTCTGACAGGGGGTGGAACCGGGGAGCTGTTTTTT.

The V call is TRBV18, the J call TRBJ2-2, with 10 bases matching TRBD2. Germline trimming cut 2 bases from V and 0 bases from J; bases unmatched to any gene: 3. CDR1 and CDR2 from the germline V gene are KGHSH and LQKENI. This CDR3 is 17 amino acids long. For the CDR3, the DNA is TGTGCCAGCTCACCAACCGGGACTAGCGCGAACACCGGGGAGCTGTTTTTT. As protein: CASSPTGTSANTGELFF.

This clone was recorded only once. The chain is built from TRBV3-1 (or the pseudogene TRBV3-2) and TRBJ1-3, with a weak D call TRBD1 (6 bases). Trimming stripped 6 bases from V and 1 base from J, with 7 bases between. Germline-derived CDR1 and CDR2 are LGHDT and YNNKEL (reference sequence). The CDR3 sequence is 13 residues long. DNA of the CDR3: TGTGCCAGCAGACAGGGTTCTGGAAACACCATATATTTT. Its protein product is CASRQGSGNTIYF.

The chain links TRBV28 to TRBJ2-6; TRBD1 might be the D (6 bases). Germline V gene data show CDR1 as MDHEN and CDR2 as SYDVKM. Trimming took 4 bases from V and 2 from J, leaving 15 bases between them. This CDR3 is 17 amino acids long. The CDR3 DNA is TGTGCCAGCAGTTCCGGACAGTTTATCGCTGGGGCCAACGTCCTGACTTTC. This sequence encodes CASSSGQFIAGANVLTF. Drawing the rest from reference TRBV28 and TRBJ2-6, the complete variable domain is DVKVTQSSRYLVKRTGEKVFLECVQDMDHENMFWYRQDPGLGLRLIYFSYDVKMKEKGDIPEGYSVSREKKERFSLILESASTNQTSMYLCASSSGQFIAGANVLTFGAGSRLTVL.

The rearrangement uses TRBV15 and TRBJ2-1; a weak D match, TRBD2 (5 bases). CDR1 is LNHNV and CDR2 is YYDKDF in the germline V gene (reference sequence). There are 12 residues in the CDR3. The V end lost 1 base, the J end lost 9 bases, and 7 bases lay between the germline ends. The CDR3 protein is CATSRASGEQFF. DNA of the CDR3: TGTGCCACCAGCAGAGCCAGCGGTGAGCAGTTCTTC.

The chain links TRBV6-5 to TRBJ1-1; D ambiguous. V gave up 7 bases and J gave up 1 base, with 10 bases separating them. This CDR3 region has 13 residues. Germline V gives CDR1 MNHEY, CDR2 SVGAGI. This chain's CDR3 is CASTRRENTEAFF. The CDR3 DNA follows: TGTGCCAGCACCAGGAGGGAGAACACTGAAGCTTTCTTT.

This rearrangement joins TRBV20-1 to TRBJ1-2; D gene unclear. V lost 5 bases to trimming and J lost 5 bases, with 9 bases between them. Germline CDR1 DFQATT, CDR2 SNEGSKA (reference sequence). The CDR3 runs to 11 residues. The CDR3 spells CSAYRKYGYTF. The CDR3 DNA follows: TGCAGTGCTTACAGAAAATATGGCTACACCTTC.

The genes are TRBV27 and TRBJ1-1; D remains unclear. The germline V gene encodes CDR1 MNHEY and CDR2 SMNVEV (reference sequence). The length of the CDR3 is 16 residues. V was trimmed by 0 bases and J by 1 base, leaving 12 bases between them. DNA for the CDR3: TGTGCCAGCAGTTTATCGCTCTGGGGAGGGAACACTGAAGCTTTCTTT. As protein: CASSLSLWGGNTEAFF.

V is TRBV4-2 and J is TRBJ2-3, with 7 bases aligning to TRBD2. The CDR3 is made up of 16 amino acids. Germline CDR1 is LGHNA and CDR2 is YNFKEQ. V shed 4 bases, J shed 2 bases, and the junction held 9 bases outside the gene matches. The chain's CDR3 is CASSRRAGETTDTQYF. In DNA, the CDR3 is TGTGCCAGCAGCCGCAGGGCGGGGGAAACCACAGATACGCAGTATTTT.

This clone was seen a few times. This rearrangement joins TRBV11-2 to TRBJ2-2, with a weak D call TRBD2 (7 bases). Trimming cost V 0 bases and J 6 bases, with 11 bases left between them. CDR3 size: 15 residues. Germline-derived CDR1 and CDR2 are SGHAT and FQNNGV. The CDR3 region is CASSLDRGAAGELFF. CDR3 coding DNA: TGTGCCAGCAGCTTAGATCGGGGGGCGGCCGGGGAGCTGTTTTTT.

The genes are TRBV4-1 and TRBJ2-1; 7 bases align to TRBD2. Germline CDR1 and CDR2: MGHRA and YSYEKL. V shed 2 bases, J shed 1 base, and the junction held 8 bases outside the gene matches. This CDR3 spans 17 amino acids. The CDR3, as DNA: TGCGCCAGCAGCCAATCCGGGGGGACCTCGTCCTACAATGAGCAGTTCTTC. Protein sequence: CASSQSGGTSSYNEQFF.